This TCR beta chain was recorded in a study of technical replicates of blood from several donors. This clone has just one count. The table came from immunoSEQ multiplex PCR; TCRdb's copy has only in-frame clones and leaves some out. The table shows around 83,000 clones, with roughly 94% occurring only once. Germline assignment: CDR1 WSHSY and CDR2 SAAADI. The V segment lost 2 bases and the J segment 7 bases; nucleotides outside the gene matches: 7. CDR3 length: 15 residues. The sequencing sample was made of T cells isolated from PBMCs. The V call is TRBV10-2, the J call TRBJ2-4; 8 bases map to TRBD1. The sequence was obtained from a human donor in good health. DNA for the CDR3: TGCGCCAGCAGTGAGGGGCAGGGGGCCCCTAACATTCAGTACTTC. Protein product: CASSEGQGAPNIQYF.